Given below is one TCR beta chain in context. With 2 bases removed from V and 7 bases from J, the gap between germline ends came to 12 bases. Germline V lookup: CDR1 LGHDT, CDR2 YNNKEL (reference sequence). The CDR3 is 15 residues long. This sample is drawn from a study of control samples from healthy donors and cancer patients. Sequencing was performed with immunoSEQ multiplex PCR; in TCRdb, only in-frame clones are kept and a portion is missing. Of over 75,000 clones listed, roughly 78% are singletons. The chain carries TRBV3-1 (or the pseudogene TRBV3-2) and TRBJ1-6, with a tentative D call TRBD1 (6 bases). This TCR was recovered from a man between 60 and 70 years old in good health. Sequences were obtained from blood. The CDR3 loop reads CASSQLSRGNSPLHF. CDR3 sequence (DNA): TGTGCCAGCAGCCAACTTTCCAGGGGAAATTCACCCCTCCACTTT.